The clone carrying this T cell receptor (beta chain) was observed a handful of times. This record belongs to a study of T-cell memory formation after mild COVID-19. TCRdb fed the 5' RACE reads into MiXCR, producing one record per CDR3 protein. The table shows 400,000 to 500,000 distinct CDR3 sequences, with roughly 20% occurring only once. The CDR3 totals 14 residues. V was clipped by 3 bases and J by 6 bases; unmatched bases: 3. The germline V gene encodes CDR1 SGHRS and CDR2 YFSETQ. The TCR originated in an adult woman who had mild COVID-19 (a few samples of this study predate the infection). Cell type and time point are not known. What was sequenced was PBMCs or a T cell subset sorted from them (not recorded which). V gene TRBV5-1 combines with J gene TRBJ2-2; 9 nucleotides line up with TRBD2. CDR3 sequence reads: CASSWGTSPGELFF. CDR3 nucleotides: TGCGCCAGCAGCTGGGGGACTAGCCCCGGGGAGCTGTTTTTT.